This T cell receptor beta chain was sequenced in a study of graft-versus-host responses after intestinal transplantation (dated by TCRdb to the early 2020s). For the study in its entirety: Recipients received multivisceral, liver-intestinal, or isolated intestinal transplants. Every recipient was given anti-thymocyte globulin induction, then maintenance tacrolimus and steroids for approximately 3 years. After intestinal transplantation, graft-versus-host and host-versus-graft alloreactive T cell clones were followed in the graft, circulation and bone marrow using bulk TCR-beta CDR3 sequencing. To identify alloreactive clones, pre-transplant mixed lymphocyte reaction products were sequenced and compared with unstimulated pre-transplant donor and recipient T cells. A cohort of more than 20 intestinal transplant recipients, including one retransplant, was enrolled, and a few patients lacking pretransplant specimens were excluded. A peak of at least 4% donor T cells among recipient peripheral blood mononuclear cells was the definition used for donor T cell macrochimerism. Rather than being sequenced by the commercial service, samples from a few later patients were sequenced in-house on an Illumina MiSeq and processed with MiXCR.

This clone was seen once. Its antigen remains undetermined. No base quality information exists; no much larger clone differs at one position. Deletion took 9 bases off V and 0 bases off J, with a span of 12 bases between the germline ends. From the cysteine through the phenylalanine, the CDR3 covers 15 amino acids. Solely the CDR3 DNA is kept, with 45 bases framed from the first base. According to the germline V gene, CDR1 reads SNHLY and CDR2 reads FYNNEI. The time point label on this specimen signifies: cells obtained before transplantation from donor or recipient. CD3+CD4+ and CD3+CD8+ populations were FACS-sorted from unstimulated pre-transplant donor and recipient cells taken from spleen or lymph nodes. General conclusions and limits of the study: The relatively low number and heterogeneity of intestinal transplant patients limited the conclusions. In patients with donor T cell macrochimerism, the allografts had high GvH to HvG T cell clonal ratios. Peak levels of circulating GvH clones were associated with declines in HvG clones early after transplant. GvH clones were found in recipient bone marrow, and some of the GvH clones appeared earlier in ileal mucosa or blood, which is consistent with an intestinal mucosal origin.

Library preparation used the immunoSEQ multiplex PCR assay. For most patients, genomic DNA was isolated with the Qiagen DNeasy Blood and Tissue Kit and sent frozen to Adaptive Biotechnologies for TCR sequencing. For most patients, high-throughput TCR-beta CDR3 sequencing of genomic DNA was performed by Adaptive Biotechnologies. As for the authors' bioinformatics: Adaptive's ImmunoSEQ software supplied the TCR sequencing data for 15 to 20 patients, while MiXCR and VDJtools were used to process a few other patients. To correct CD4 versus CD8 sorting errors, sequences present in both subsets at a frequency ratio below 5:1 were removed. CDR3 nucleotide sequences shared by donor and recipient were removed because the origin of these sequences could not be assigned. To be classed as alloreactive, a clone needed at least 2-fold expansion over unstimulated cells and a minimum CFSE-low frequency of 0.002% (template counts) or 0.001% (read counts). A clone was considered mappable if detected in the sequenced pre-transplant spleen, lymph node, or MLR CFSE-low populations of the donor or recipient. The cumulative frequency of alloreactive clones was calculated as a percentage of all sequences, weighted by copy number. What TCRdb holds here is the immuneACCESS table cut down to in-frame rearrangements. Part of the clones is not present; checked against another copy, under half of the missing clones reflect an unresolved V gene, and the others are unexplained. For V, J and clone size, that table is used; D and trimming come from the DNA. This sample comprises over 65,000 clones, more than 85% of them detected only once. Together, the top ten hold less than 8.5% of the sample.

This receptor was identified in a human donor who was the organ donor for an intestinal transplant. The chain uses TRBV2 and TRBJ2-6; TRBD1 is a weak D gene call, 6 bases matching. The sequenced sample was unstimulated CD8+ T cells sorted from spleen or lymph node cells, obtained before transplant. The DNA sequence follows: TGTGCCAGTTTACAGGGCTTCTCTGGGGCCAACGTCCTGACTTTC. Its product reads: CASLQGFSGANVLTF.